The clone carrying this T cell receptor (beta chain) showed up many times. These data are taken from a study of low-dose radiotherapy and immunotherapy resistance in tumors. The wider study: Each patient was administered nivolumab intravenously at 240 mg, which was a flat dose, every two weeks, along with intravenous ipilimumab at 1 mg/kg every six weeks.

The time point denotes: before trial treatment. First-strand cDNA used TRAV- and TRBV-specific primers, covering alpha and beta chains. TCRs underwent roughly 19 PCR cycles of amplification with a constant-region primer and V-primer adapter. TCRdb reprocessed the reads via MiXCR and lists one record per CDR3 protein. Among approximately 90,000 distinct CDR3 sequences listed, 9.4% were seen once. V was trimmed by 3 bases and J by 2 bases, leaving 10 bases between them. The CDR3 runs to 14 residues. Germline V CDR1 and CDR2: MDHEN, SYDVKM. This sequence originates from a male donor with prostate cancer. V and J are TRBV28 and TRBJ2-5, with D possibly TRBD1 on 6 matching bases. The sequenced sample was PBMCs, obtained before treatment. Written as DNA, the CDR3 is TGTGCCAGCAGTTTCCCCAGGGGACAAGAGACCCAGTACTTC. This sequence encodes CASSFPRGQETQYF.